This TCR beta chain is drawn from a study of OX40 agonist ivuxolimab in advanced cancers. Study-level information: Ivuxolimab is a fully human IgG2 antibody that activates OX40 (CD134). Study-wide results and limits: Patients who responded partially at 0.1-3.0 mg/kg showed clonal expansion ranking among the lowest. The average count of expanded clones was higher among CD8+ T cells than among CD4+.

Germline loops: CDR1 LNHNV, CDR2 YYDKDF (reference sequence). With 6 bases clipped from V and 4 bases from J, the junction kept 4 bases outside the gene matches. The CDR3 length is 13 residues. Details on this clone: The antigen is not known.

Some clones are missing from TCRdb's copy, which holds only in-frame ones; the method was immunoSEQ multiplex PCR. The sample has tens of thousands of clones; approximately 89% are singletons. The sequenced sample was CD4+ or CD8+ T cells sorted from blood, obtained in a trial of the OX40 agonist ivuxolimab. The rearrangement uses TRBV15 and TRBJ2-7; TRBD2 agrees at 9 bases. This sequence was found in an adult with an advanced solid tumor such as melanoma, head and neck, liver or kidney cancer. The CDR3 here is CATRAGGSYEQYF. As DNA, the CDR3 is TGTGCCACCAGGGCGGGAGGGTCTTACGAGCAGTACTTC.